These 30 T cell receptor beta chains came from one sample sequenced in a study of lymphopenia after photon versus proton radiotherapy. Clones were sequenced by immunoSEQ multiplex PCR, and TCRdb holds only the in-frame ones, with some missing. The data contain roughly 41,000 clones, 85% of them singletons. The sample consisted of peripheral blood, taken from a patient treated with photon-based radiotherapy. Source of these receptors: a man in his fifties with gastric cancer.

Only one count was recorded for this clone. The chain has TRBV9 and TRBJ2-2; D is undetermined. CDR1 is SGDLS, CDR2 YYNGEE, per germline. Trimming removed 0 bases from V and 4 bases from J, with 4 bases in between. CDR3 length: 13 residues. CDR3 nucleotides: TGTGCCAGCAGCGTAGCTCTCACCGGGGAGCTGTTTTTT. The encoded protein is CASSVALTGELFF.

V is TRBV19 and J is TRBJ2-5; D is undetermined. The CDR3 consists of 15 residues. Trimming removed 4 bases at V and 2 bases at J, with 14 bases between. Looked up from germline, CDR1 is LNHDA and CDR2 is SQIVND (reference sequence). The CDR3 DNA sequence: TGTGCCAGTAGTAGCCGCCGGGCTATACAAGAGACCCAGTACTTC. This encodes CASSSRRAIQETQYF.

This sequence joins TRBV18 and TRBJ2-3; 7 positions match TRBD1. The CDR3 spans 14 residues. Germline CDR1 reads KGHSH; CDR2 reads LQKENI. The V and J ends lost 3 bases and 3 bases, in that order; junction bases with no gene match: 3. CDR3 region: CASSPQGQTDTQYF. As DNA, the CDR3 is TGTGCCAGCTCACCCCAGGGACAGACAGATACGCAGTATTTT.

The chain joins TRBV30 to TRBJ1-2; D is perhaps TRBD1 (6 bases). Germline CDR1 GTSNPN, CDR2 SVGIG (reference sequence). The V end lost 0 bases, the J end lost 8 bases, and 16 bases lay between the germline ends. CDR3 length: 14 residues. The CDR3 nucleotides read TGTGCCTGGAGTGTACGAGGGGGGCGAGGCGGCTACACCTTC. Translating it yields CAWSVRGGRGGYTF.

This clone was seen just once. This chain uses TRBV18 with TRBJ2-1, with 7 bases that match TRBD2. CDR3 length: 18 amino acids. Germline trimming cut 5 bases from V and 2 bases from J; bases unmatched to any gene: 15. The germline CDR1 and CDR2 sequences are KGHSH and LQKENI. CDR3 sequence reads: CASSLLPPGGRTYNEQFF. Written as DNA, the CDR3 is TGTGCCAGCTCATTACTTCCCCCGGGAGGACGTACCTACAATGAGCAGTTCTTC.

The rearrangement uses TRBV18 and TRBJ1-2, with 10 bases matching TRBD1. Germline assignment: CDR1 KGHSH and CDR2 LQKENI. Trimming removed 3 bases from V and 8 bases from J; junction bases left unmatched: 9. The CDR3 contains 15 residues. The CDR3 DNA sequence: TGTGCCAGCTCACCTTTTGACAGGGGGCAGGTGGGCTACACCTTC. Protein sequence: CASSPFDRGQVGYTF.

The genes are TRBV5-5 and TRBJ2-5; 11 bases match TRBD2. Germline trimming cut 2 bases from V and 2 bases from J; bases unmatched to any gene: 5. CDR1 and CDR2 (germline): SGHKS, YYEKEE (reference sequence). This CDR3 has 16 amino acids. The CDR3, as DNA: TGTGCCAGCAGCTTAGGGGGGACTAGCGGACAAGAGACCCAGTACTTC. Translation: CASSLGGTSGQETQYF.

CDR3: CASSSQGNTEAFF. CDR3 bases: TGTGCCAGCAGTTCACAGGGGAACACTGAAGCTTTCTTT. The chain links TRBV2 to TRBJ1-1; tentative D call: TRBD1 (6 bases). CDR1 is SNHLY, CDR2 FYNNEI, per germline. The ends were cut back, 5 bases at V and 1 base at J, with 8 bases in the middle. This CDR3 comprises 13 residues.

This clone was observed a single time. The chain carries TRBV10-3 and TRBJ2-1; 8 bases map to TRBD2. This CDR3 is built from 15 residues. Germline lookup yields CDR1 ENHRY and CDR2 SYGVKD. V gave up 2 bases and J gave up 4 bases; unmatched junction bases: 4. The CDR3: CAISEAGGGYNEQFF. The CDR3 coding sequence is TGTGCCATCAGTGAGGCGGGAGGAGGGTACAATGAGCAGTTCTTC.

The genes are TRBV6-1 and TRBJ1-4; 10 nucleotides align to TRBD1. This CDR3 is built from 15 residues. The germline V gene has CDR1 MNHNS and CDR2 SASEGT. The V segment lost 6 bases and the J segment 3 bases; nucleotides outside the gene matches: 4. DNA for the CDR3: TGTGCCAGCAGCGACAGGGGGCGGGCTAATGAAAAACTGTTTTTT. Translated, it gives CASSDRGRANEKLFF.

The chain links TRBV5-8 to TRBJ2-7; 11 nucleotides align to TRBD1. CDR1 and CDR2 (germline): SGHTS, YDEGEE. The CDR3 contains 15 residues. With V trimmed by 5 bases and J by 3 bases, 7 bases remained unmatched. CDR3 amino acids: CASRRTGTGGYEQYF. CDR3 in DNA: TGTGCCAGCAGACGAACCGGGACAGGGGGCTACGAGCAGTACTTC.

The gene calls are TRBV19 and TRBJ2-7; the D call may be TRBD1 or TRBD2 (5 bases each). The V and J ends lost 5 bases and 3 bases respectively, with 17 bases between them. In germline, CDR1 is LNHDA, CDR2 SQIVND (reference sequence). The CDR3 runs 15 residues. DNA of the CDR3: TGTGCCAGTAGTCCCTTTTGGGGGAGTGGCTACGAGCAGTACTTC. This translates into CASSPFWGSGYEQYF. The whole variable domain, filled in from reference TRBV19 and TRBJ2-7, reads DGGITQSPKYLFRKEGQNVTLSCEQNLNHDAMYWYRQDPGQGLRLIYYSQIVNDFQKGDIAEGYSVSREKKESFPLTVTSAQKNPTAFYLCASSPFWGSGYEQYFGPGTRLTVT.

The chain uses TRBV18 and TRBJ1-5, with 8 nucleotides matching TRBD1. V shed 3 bases and J 6 bases; nucleotides not matched to a gene: 7. Germline CDR1 and CDR2: KGHSH and LQKENI. CDR3 length: 15 amino acids. CDR3 loop: CASSPGTGGGQPQHF. The CDR3 bases are TGTGCCAGCTCACCCGGGACAGGTGGGGGTCAGCCCCAGCATTTT. The whole variable domain, remainder taken from reference TRBV18 and TRBJ1-5, is NAGVMQNPRHLVRRRGQEARLRCSPMKGHSHVYWYRQLPEEGLKFMVYLQKENIIDESGMPKERFSAEFPKEGPSILRIQQVVRGDSAAYFCASSPGTGGGQPQHFGDGTRLSIL.

The rearrangement joins TRBV6-6 to TRBJ1-6; no clear D gene. Germline-derived CDR1 and CDR2 are MNHNY and SVGAGI (reference sequence). CDR3 size: 13 residues. V shed 7 bases and J shed 6 bases, with 10 bases lying between them. CDR3 nucleotide sequence: TGTGCCAGCAATCGCGAGGGTAATTCACCCCTCCACTTT. Residues: CASNREGNSPLHF.

The chain combines TRBV18 with TRBJ2-5, with D hard to call. Per germline, CDR1 KGHSH and CDR2 LQKENI. The CDR3 extends over 13 amino acids. Trimming took 3 bases from V and 5 from J, leaving 10 bases between them. This CDR3 reads CASSPKGRETQYF. CDR3 coding DNA: TGTGCCAGCTCACCCAAAGGGCGGGAGACCCAGTACTTC.

This clone has just one count. The genes are TRBV5-1 and TRBJ2-3, with D uncertain. CDR3 length: 15 amino acids. Germline CDR1 and CDR2: SGHRS and YFSETQ. V was pared by 0 bases and J by 0 bases, with 8 bases between. In DNA form, the CDR3 reads TGCGCCAGCAGCTTGGTTCCAGAGAGCACAGATACGCAGTATTTT. Translated, it gives CASSLVPESTDTQYF.

The V and J genes are TRBV13 and TRBJ2-2, with TRBD2 matching 10 bases. There are 17 residues in the CDR3. Germline V gives CDR1 PRHDT, CDR2 FYEKMQ (reference sequence). V lost 5 bases, J lost 1 base, and 7 bases stayed unmatched. In DNA, the CDR3 is TGTGCCAGCAGCCCCCAACTAGCGGGGATGAACACCGGGGAGCTGTTTTTT. Translation: CASSPQLAGMNTGELFF.

This chain joins TRBV29-1 and TRBJ2-1, with TRBD2 matching 13 bases. This CDR3 is 14 amino acids long. Germline CDR1 is SQVTM and CDR2 is ANQGSEA. The J segment lost 9 bases and the V segment lost 6 bases, leaving 8 bases of the junction unmatched. CDR3 sequence: CSVHGLAGVGEQFF. In DNA, the CDR3 is TGCAGCGTACACGGACTAGCGGGAGTTGGTGAGCAGTTCTTC.

This chain connects TRBV7-5 to TRBJ2-6. TRBV7-5 is a listed pseudogene. This CDR3 is 15 amino acids long. In DNA, the CDR3 is TGTGCCAGAAGCTTAGAGGAATCTGGGGCCAACGTCCTGACTTTC. Protein product: CARSLEESGANVLTF.

This chain links TRBV6-1 with TRBJ1-1; D unclear. V gave up 6 bases and J gave up 1 base, with 15 bases separating them. CDR1 and CDR2 from the germline V gene are MNHNS and SASEGT. The CDR3 covers 15 residues. For the CDR3, the DNA is TGTGCCAGCAGAACCTTCCCAGGCGCGAACACTGAAGCTTTCTTT. Amino acids: CASRTFPGANTEAFF.

This chain links TRBV7-8 with TRBJ1-3, with a possible D match to TRBD1 (5 bases). The V and J ends lost 1 base and 2 bases respectively, with 18 bases between them. Germline values: CDR1 SGHVS, CDR2 FQNEAQ. The CDR3 is made up of 18 amino acids. CDR3 bases: TGTGCCAGCAGCTTAGTTAGGGGCAGGGATTTACCTGGAAACACCATATATTTT. Protein product: CASSLVRGRDLPGNTIYF.

This sequence joins TRBV6-6 and TRBJ2-7; D may be TRBD2 (7 bases). With 0 bases removed from V and 2 bases from J, the gap between germline ends came to 8 bases. The germline V gene encodes CDR1 MNHNY and CDR2 SVGAGI (reference sequence). CDR3 length equals 14 residues. The CDR3 region is CASSYSGGPYEQYF. The CDR3 DNA follows: TGTGCCAGCAGTTACTCCGGGGGGCCCTACGAGCAGTACTTC.

The chain combines TRBV4-1 with TRBJ2-7; TRBD2 agrees at 8 bases. This CDR3 comprises 19 residues. J lost 2 bases, V lost 2 bases, and 17 bases had no gene match. Per germline, CDR1 MGHRA and CDR2 YSYEKL. The CDR3 here is CASSQRVPWGSGVPYEQYF. The CDR3 nucleotides read TGCGCCAGCAGCCAACGGGTCCCCTGGGGTAGCGGGGTCCCCTACGAGCAGTACTTC.

This sequence joins TRBV6-1 and TRBJ2-2; D is perhaps TRBD1 (6 bases). The CDR3 consists of 14 residues. The germline gives CDR1 MNHNS, CDR2 SASEGT. V lost 4 bases to trimming and J lost 5 bases, with 11 bases between them. The CDR3 spells CASSADRETGELFF. The CDR3 DNA follows: TGTGCCAGCAGTGCGGACAGAGAGACCGGGGAGCTGTTTTTT.

The rearrangement uses TRBV9 and TRBJ1-2; maybe TRBD1 (6 bases). Trimming shortened V by 5 bases and J by 6 bases, and 14 bases separated the two germline ends. CDR3 length: 13 amino acids. The V gene's germline CDR1 is SGDLS and CDR2 YYNGEE. The CDR3 nucleotides are TGTGCCAGCAGACCGCCGGGGGCGCATGGCTACACCTTC. Translation gives CASRPPGAHGYTF.

This rearrangement joins TRBV4-2 to TRBJ2-3; D remains ambiguous. Germline V gives CDR1 LGHNA, CDR2 YNFKEQ. Trimming removed 0 bases at V and 2 bases at J, with 0 bases between. The CDR3 totals 12 residues. Here the CDR3 reads CASSQDTDTQYF. CDR3 DNA: TGTGCCAGCAGCCAAGACACAGATACGCAGTATTTT.

The chain links TRBV30 to TRBJ1-6; the D is unclear. The CDR3 runs 11 residues. V gave up 0 bases and J gave up 11 bases, with 5 bases separating them. CDR1 and CDR2 from the germline V gene are GTSNPN and SVGIG (reference sequence). CDR3 sequence (DNA): TGTGCCTGGAGTGTACAGCCACCCCTCCACTTT. Translated, it gives CAWSVQPPLHF.

The rearrangement links TRBV7-9 to TRBJ2-2; D is unresolved. This CDR3 spans 15 amino acids. The ends were cut back, 5 bases at V and 3 bases at J, with 13 bases in the middle. The germline CDR1 and CDR2 sequences are SEHNR and FQNEAQ (reference sequence). CDR3 loop: CASSETTNYTGELFF. The CDR3 region has the DNA TGTGCCAGCAGCGAGACAACAAATTACACCGGGGAGCTGTTTTTT.

This clone was counted between two and nine times. The chain uses TRBV5-4 and TRBJ2-3; TRBD2 matches at 9 bases. V lost 3 bases, J lost 4 bases, and 9 bases stayed unmatched. This CDR3 has 16 amino acids. Germline V gives CDR1 SGHNT, CDR2 YYREEE (reference sequence). The CDR3 DNA reads as TGTGCCAGCAGCTCTGGGACTAGCAGGTCAGCAGATACGCAGTATTTT. Encoded protein: CASSSGTSRSADTQYF.

V is TRBV7-9 and J is TRBJ2-2; D is unresolved. CDR3 size: 13 residues. Germline CDR1 reads SEHNR; CDR2 reads FQNEAQ (reference sequence). The V end was cut by 0 bases, the J end by 4 bases, with 3 bases between. The CDR3, as DNA: TGTGCCAGCAGCTTAGCTTCCACCGGGGAGCTGTTTTTT. Its protein product is CASSLASTGELFF.